Shown below are 5 T cell receptor beta chains from a single sample sequenced in a study of shared clonotypes between healthy human individuals. Repertoires were generated with immunoSEQ multiplex PCR, while TCRdb's copy carries only in-frame clones and drops some. The sample has hundreds of thousands of clones; under 95% are singletons. Naive CD8 cells were CD45RO-negative, positively selected for CCR7, excluding terminally differentiated effector memory CD45RA+ cells. The specimen sequenced was naive CD8+ T cells sorted from blood. The receptors stem from a young man in good health.

The chain recombines TRBV7-2 with TRBJ2-7, with a weak D call TRBD2 (5 bases). This CDR3 spans 13 amino acids. CDR1 and CDR2 (germline): SGHTA, FQGNSA. Trimming stripped 7 bases from V and 4 bases from J, with 14 bases between. In nucleotides, the CDR3 is TGTGCCAGCAAAGGGCTAGCCGGGTACGAGCAGTACTTC. Translating it yields CASKGLAGYEQYF.

The chain is built from TRBV5-4 and TRBJ2-7, with no clear D. Germline V gene data show CDR1 as SGHNT and CDR2 as YYREEE (reference sequence). Trimming took 2 bases from V and 3 from J, leaving 15 bases between them. This CDR3 has 15 residues. CDR3 residues: CASSFMLGLGYEQYF. The CDR3 bases are TGTGCCAGCAGCTTCATGTTAGGCCTAGGCTACGAGCAGTACTTC.

CDR3: CASSLLPGHYNEQFF. For the CDR3, the DNA is TGTGCCAGCAGCTTGCTGCCAGGGCACTACAATGAGCAGTTCTTC. This chain joins TRBV5-5 and TRBJ2-1, with D maybe TRBD1 (5 bases). CDR1 SGHKS and CDR2 YYEKEE come from the germline V gene (reference sequence). The germline V and J ends were trimmed by 1 base and 3 bases, with 11 bases remaining between them. The CDR3 extends over 15 amino acids.

The V gene is TRBV6-5, the J gene TRBJ1-1, with D unresolved. Germline-derived CDR1 and CDR2 are MNHEY and SVGAGI. The CDR3 length is 14 residues. V lost 2 bases and J 5 bases, leaving 12 bases between the germline ends. The CDR3 DNA sequence: TGTGCCAGCAGTTACATGAGGGTGTCTACTGAAGCTTTCTTT. Translation: CASSYMRVSTEAFF.

The chain joins TRBV6-5 to TRBJ2-3; D is unclear. This CDR3 is built from 12 residues. Germline CDR1 is MNHEY and CDR2 is SVGAGI. The ends were cut back, 5 bases at V and 1 base at J, with 4 bases in the middle. CDR3 loop: CASSLGTDTQYF. In nucleotides, the CDR3 is TGTGCCAGCAGTCTGGGCACAGATACGCAGTATTTT.